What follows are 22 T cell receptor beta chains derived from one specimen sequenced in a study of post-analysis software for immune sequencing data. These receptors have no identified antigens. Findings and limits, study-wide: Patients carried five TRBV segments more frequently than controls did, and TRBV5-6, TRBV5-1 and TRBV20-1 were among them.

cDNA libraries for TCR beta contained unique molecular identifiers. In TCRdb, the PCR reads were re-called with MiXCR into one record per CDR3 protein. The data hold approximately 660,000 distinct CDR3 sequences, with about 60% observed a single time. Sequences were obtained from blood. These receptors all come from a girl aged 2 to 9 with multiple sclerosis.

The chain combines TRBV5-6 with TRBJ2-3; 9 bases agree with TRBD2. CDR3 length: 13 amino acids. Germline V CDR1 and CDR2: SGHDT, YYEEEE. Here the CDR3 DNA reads TGTGCTTGCGGGGGGGCCGGGACAGATACGCAGTATTTT. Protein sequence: CACGGAGTDTQYF. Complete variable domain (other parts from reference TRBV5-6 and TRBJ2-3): DAGVTQSPTHLIKTRGQQVTLRCSPKSGHDTVSWYQQALGQGPQFIFQYYEEEERQRGNFPDRFSGHQFPNYSSELNVNALLLGDSALYLCACGGAGTDTQYFGPGTRLTVL.

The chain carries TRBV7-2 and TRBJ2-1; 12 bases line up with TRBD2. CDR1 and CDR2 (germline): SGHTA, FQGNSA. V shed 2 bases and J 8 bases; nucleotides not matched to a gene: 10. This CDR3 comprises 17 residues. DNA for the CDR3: TGTGCCAGCAGCTTATTCGGGGACGGACTAGCGGGGCATGAGCAGTTCTTC. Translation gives CASSLFGDGLAGHEQFF.

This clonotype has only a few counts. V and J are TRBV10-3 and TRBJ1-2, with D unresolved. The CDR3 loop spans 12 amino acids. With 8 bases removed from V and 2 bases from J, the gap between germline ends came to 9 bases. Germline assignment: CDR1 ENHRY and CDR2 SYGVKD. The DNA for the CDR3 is TGTGCCATCGCGGCAGGCAACTATGGCTACACCTTC. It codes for CAIAAGNYGYTF.

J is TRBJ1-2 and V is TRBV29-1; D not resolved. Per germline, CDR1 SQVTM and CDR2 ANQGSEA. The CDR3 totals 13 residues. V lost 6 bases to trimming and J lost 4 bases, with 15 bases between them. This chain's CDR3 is CSVGPASLYGYTF. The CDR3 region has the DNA TGCAGCGTCGGCCCGGCCTCCCTCTATGGCTACACCTTC.

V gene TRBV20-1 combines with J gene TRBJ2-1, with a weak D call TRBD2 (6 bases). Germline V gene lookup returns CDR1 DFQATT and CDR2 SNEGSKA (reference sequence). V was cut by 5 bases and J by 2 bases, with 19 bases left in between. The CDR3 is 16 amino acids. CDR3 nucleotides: TGCAGTGCTCCCTCGGATGGTAGCGGAGCCTACAATGAGCAGTTCTTC. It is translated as CSAPSDGSGAYNEQFF.

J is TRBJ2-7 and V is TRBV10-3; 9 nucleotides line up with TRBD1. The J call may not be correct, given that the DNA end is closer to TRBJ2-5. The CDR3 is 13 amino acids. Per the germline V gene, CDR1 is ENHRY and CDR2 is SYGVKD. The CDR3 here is CAISGQGEETQYF. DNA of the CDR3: TGTGCCATCAGTGGACAGGGGGAAGAGACCCAGTACTTC.

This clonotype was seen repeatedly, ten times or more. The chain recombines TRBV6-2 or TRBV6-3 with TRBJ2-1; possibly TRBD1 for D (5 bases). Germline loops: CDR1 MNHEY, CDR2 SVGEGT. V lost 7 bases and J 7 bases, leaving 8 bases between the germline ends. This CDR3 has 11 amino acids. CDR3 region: CASTKGNEQFF. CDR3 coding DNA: TGTGCCAGCACGAAGGGGAATGAGCAGTTCTTC.

Here the CDR3 DNA reads TGCGCCAGCAGCCAGGGGTCGGGGGCCCAAGAGACCCAGTACTTC. The encoded protein is CASSQGSGAQETQYF. The rearrangement links TRBV4-3 to TRBJ2-5, with D tentatively TRBD1 or TRBD2 (6 bases each). Trimming took off 3 bases at V and 1 base at J, with 12 bases between the two ends. The CDR3 has 15 amino acids. Germline V lookup: CDR1 LGHNA, CDR2 YSLEER.

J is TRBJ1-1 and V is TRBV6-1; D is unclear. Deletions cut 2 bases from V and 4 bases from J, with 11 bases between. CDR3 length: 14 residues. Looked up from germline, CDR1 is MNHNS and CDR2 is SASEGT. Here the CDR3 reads CASSELRIRTEAFF. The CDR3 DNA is TGTGCCAGCAGTGAATTGAGAATTCGCACTGAAGCTTTCTTT.

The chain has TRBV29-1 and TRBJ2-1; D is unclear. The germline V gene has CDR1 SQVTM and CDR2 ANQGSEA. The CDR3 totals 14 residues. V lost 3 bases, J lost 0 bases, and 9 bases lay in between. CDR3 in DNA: TGCAGCGTTGATCCACGGAACTCCTACAATGAGCAGTTCTTC. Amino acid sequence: CSVDPRNSYNEQFF.

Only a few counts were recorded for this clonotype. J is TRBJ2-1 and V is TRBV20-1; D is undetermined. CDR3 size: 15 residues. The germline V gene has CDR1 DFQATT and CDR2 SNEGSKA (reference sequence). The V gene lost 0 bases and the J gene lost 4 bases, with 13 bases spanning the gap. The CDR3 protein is CSARDRWLIYNEQFF. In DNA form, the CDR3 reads TGCAGTGCTAGAGATAGGTGGCTGATATACAATGAGCAGTTCTTC.

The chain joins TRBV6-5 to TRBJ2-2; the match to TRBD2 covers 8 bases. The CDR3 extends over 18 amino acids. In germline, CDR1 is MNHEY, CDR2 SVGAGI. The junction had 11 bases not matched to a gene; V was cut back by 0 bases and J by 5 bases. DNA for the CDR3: TGTGCCAGCAGTTACTCGAAAAGCGGGACTAGTGGGACCGGGGAGCTGTTTTTT. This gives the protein CASSYSKSGTSGTGELFF.

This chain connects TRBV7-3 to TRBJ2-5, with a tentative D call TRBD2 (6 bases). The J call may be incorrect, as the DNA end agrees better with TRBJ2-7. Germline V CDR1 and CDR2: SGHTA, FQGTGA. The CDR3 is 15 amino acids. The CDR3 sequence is CASSLERGYPYEQYF. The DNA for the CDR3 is TGTGCCAGCAGCTTAGAACGGGGGTATCCCTACGAGCAGTACTTC.

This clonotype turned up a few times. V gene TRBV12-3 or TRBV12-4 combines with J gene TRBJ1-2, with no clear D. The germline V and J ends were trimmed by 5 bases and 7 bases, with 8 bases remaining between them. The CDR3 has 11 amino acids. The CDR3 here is CASSLSGGYTF. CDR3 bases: TGTGCCAGCAGTCTTTCGGGTGGCTACACCTTC.

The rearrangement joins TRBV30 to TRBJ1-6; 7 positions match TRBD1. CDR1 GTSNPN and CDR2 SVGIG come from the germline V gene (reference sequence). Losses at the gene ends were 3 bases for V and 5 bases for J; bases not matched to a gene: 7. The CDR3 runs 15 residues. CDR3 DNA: TGTGCCTGGAGCGCCGGGACAGTAAATAATTCACCCCTCCACTTT. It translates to CAWSAGTVNNSPLHF.

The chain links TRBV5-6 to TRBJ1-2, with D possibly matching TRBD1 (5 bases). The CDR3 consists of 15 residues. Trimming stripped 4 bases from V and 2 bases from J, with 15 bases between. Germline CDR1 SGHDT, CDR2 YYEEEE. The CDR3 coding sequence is TGTGCCAGCAGCCATGAAGGACGGGGGAACTATGGCTACACCTTC. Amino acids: CASSHEGRGNYGYTF.

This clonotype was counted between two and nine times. The CDR3 nucleotides are TGTGCCAGCAGTTCCAATTTAGTTCATAGCGGGCCGTCCACAGATACGCAGTATTTT. Translation: CASSSNLVHSGPSTDTQYF. The genes are TRBV7-2 and TRBJ2-3, with 7 positions matching TRBD2. Germline loops: CDR1 SGHTA, CDR2 FQGNSA. The CDR3 runs 19 residues. Trimming cost V 6 bases and J 2 bases; bases outside gene matches: 20.

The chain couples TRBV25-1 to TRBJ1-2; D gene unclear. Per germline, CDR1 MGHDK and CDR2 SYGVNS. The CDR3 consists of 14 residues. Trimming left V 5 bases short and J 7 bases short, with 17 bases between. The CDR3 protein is CASSQIEGFGGYTF. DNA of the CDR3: TGTGCCAGCAGTCAAATCGAAGGGTTTGGTGGCTACACCTTC.

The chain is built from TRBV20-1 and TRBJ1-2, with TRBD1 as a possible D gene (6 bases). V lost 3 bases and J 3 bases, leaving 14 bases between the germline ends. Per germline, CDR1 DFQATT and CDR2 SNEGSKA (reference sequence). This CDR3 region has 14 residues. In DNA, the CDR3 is TGCAGTGCTAGGGAAAGGGACATTTACTATGGCTACACCTTC. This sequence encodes CSARERDIYYGYTF.

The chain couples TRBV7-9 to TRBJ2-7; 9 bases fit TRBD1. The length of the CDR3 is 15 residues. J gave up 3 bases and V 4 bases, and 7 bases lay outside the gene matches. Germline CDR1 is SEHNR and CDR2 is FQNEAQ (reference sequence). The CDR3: CASSSGTGLDYEQYF. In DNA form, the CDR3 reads TGTGCCAGCAGCTCCGGGACAGGGTTAGACTACGAGCAGTACTTC.

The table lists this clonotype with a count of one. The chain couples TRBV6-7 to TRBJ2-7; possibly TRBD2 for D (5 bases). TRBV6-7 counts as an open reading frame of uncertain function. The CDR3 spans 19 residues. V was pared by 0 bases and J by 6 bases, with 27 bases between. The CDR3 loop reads CASSYSGRGRRPRKCEQYF. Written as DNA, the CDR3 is TGTGCCAGCAGTTACTCGGGTCGGGGTCGGAGACCTCGCAAATGCGAGCAGTACTTC.

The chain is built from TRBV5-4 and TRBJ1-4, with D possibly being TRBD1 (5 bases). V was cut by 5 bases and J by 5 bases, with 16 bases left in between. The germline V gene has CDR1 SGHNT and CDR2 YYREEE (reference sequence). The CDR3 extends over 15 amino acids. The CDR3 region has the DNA TGTGCCAGCAGGGAAGCAGGGACGGTGAATGAAAAACTGTTTTTT. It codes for CASREAGTVNEKLFF.